A selection of T cell receptor beta chains follows, all from one sample in a study of glioma-infiltrating T cells. TCRdb re-called the multiplex PCR reads through MiXCR, storing one row per CDR3 protein. The sample includes around 390,000 distinct CDR3 sequences, 41% of them seen just once. Sequencing used glioma tissue, nonneoplastic brain tissue, or PBMCs (not recorded which). The source is a human donor with low-grade glioma or glioblastoma, undergoing nonglioma brain surgery, or in good health (not recorded which). Both conserved end residues are part of each CDR3. A D gene is named only where the DNA matches it firmly. Rows may omit the clone size; those that give it use once, few, many or a size class.

d_call: NA; v_call: TRBV28; j_call: TRBJ1-5; cdr3_length: 12; clone_size: NA; cdr3_nt: TGTGCCAGCAGTCACGGGCATCAGCCCCAGCATTTT; cdr3_aa: CASSHGHQPQHF
d_call: NA; v_call: TRBV28; j_call: TRBJ2-7; cdr3_length: 15; clone_size: NA; cdr3_nt: TGTGCCAGCAGTTTCACCTTACAGAGCTCCTACGAGCAGTACTTC; cdr3_aa: CASSFTLQSSYEQYF
d_call: NA; v_call: TRBV20-1; j_call: TRBJ1-1; cdr3_length: 14; clone_size: NA; cdr3_nt: TGCAGTGCTAGAGGAGGGGAAGCTGACACTGAAGCTTTCTTT; cdr3_aa: CSARGGEADTEAFF
d_call: NA; v_call: TRBV18; j_call: TRBJ1-1; cdr3_length: 14; clone_size: NA; cdr3_nt: TGTGCCAGCTCACCACCGGGGCTGAGCGCTGAAGCTTTCTTT; cdr3_aa: CASSPPGLSAEAFF
d_call: NA; v_call: TRBV7-9; j_call: TRBJ1-1; cdr3_length: 14; clone_size: many; cdr3_nt: TGTGCCAGCAGCTTAGGACTTACGAACACTGAAGCTTTCTTT; cdr3_aa: CASSLGLTNTEAFF
d_call: NA; v_call: TRBV7-8; j_call: TRBJ1-1; cdr3_length: 13; clone_size: few; cdr3_nt: TGTGCCAGCAGCGTAGTCCTGAACACTGAAGCTTTCTTT; cdr3_aa: CASSVVLNTEAFF
d_call: NA; v_call: TRBV19; j_call: TRBJ2-3; cdr3_length: 11; clone_size: once; cdr3_nt: TGTGCCAGTAGACGGGCCCGTACGCAGTATTTT; cdr3_aa: CASRRARTQYF
d_call: NA; v_call: TRBV11-3; j_call: TRBJ1-3; cdr3_length: 13; clone_size: NA; cdr3_nt: TGTGCCAGCAGCTGGTCAACTGGAAACACCATATATTTT; cdr3_aa: CASSWSTGNTIYF
d_call: NA; v_call: TRBV5-1; j_call: TRBJ1-6; cdr3_length: 19; clone_size: NA; cdr3_nt: TGCGCCAGCAGCTTGGAGACAGGATTAAAGTGGTCCTATAATTCACCCCTCCACTTT; cdr3_aa: CASSLETGLKWSYNSPLHF
d_call: NA; v_call: TRBV4-1; j_call: TRBJ1-2; cdr3_length: 16; clone_size: many; cdr3_nt: TGCGCCAGCAGCCACAGAAGGGGAGACCCTAACTATGGCTACACCTTC; cdr3_aa: CASSHRRGDPNYGYTF
d_call: NA; v_call: TRBV28; j_call: TRBJ2-1; cdr3_length: 16; clone_size: NA; cdr3_nt: TGTGCCAGCAGGCCACCCCCGGGCGTCTCCTACAATGAGCAGTTCTTC; cdr3_aa: CASRPPPGVSYNEQFF
d_call: NA; v_call: TRBV7-9; j_call: TRBJ2-2; cdr3_length: 17; clone_size: NA; cdr3_nt: TGTGCCAGCAGCTTAGTTCGGGGGCTGGCGAACACCGGGGAGCTGTTTTTT; cdr3_aa: CASSLVRGLANTGELFF
d_call: NA; v_call: TRBV10-3; j_call: TRBJ1-3; cdr3_length: 14; clone_size: NA; cdr3_nt: TGTGCCATAAGTGCGGGGTCCTCTGGAAACACCATATATTTT; cdr3_aa: CAISAGSSGNTIYF
d_call: TRBD1; v_call: TRBV6-5; j_call: TRBJ1-2; cdr3_length: 14; clone_size: NA; cdr3_nt: TGTGCCATCAGTTCCGGACAGGGAAACTATGGCTACACCTTC; cdr3_aa: CAISSGQGNYGYTF
d_call: NA; v_call: TRBV2; j_call: TRBJ1-2; cdr3_length: 14; clone_size: NA; cdr3_nt: TGTGCCAGCAGTGAGGGCAGGGGATTCGGTGGCTACACCTTC; cdr3_aa: CASSEGRGFGGYTF
d_call: TRBD2; v_call: TRBV4-1; j_call: TRBJ2-3; cdr3_length: 17; clone_size: few; cdr3_nt: TGCGCCAGCAGCCAAGAGGGACTAAGATTCAGCACAGATACGCAGTATTTT; cdr3_aa: CASSQEGLRFSTDTQYF
d_call: TRBD1; v_call: TRBV24-1; j_call: TRBJ2-1; cdr3_length: 14; clone_size: few; cdr3_nt: TGTGCCACTGGGACGGGACAGGGTATCAATGAGCAGTTCTTC; cdr3_aa: CATGTGQGINEQFF
d_call: NA; v_call: TRBV4-2; j_call: TRBJ1-2; cdr3_length: 15; clone_size: NA; cdr3_nt: TGTGCCAGCAGCCAGGACAGAGTGCCTAACTATGGCTACACCTTC; cdr3_aa: CASSQDRVPNYGYTF
d_call: NA; v_call: TRBV24-1; j_call: TRBJ2-7; cdr3_length: 11; clone_size: NA; cdr3_nt: TGTGCCACCGCCGATAGGGAGGAGCAGTACTTC; cdr3_aa: CATADREEQYF
d_call: NA; v_call: TRBV7-2; j_call: TRBJ2-5; cdr3_length: 15; clone_size: few; cdr3_nt: TGTGCCAGCAGCTTAGTAGGGGGAAGGCCGAAGACCCAGTACTTC; cdr3_aa: CASSLVGGRPKTQYF
d_call: NA; v_call: TRBV20-1; j_call: TRBJ2-7; cdr3_length: 12; clone_size: NA; cdr3_nt: TGCAGTGCTGGGTCGACCTCGTGGGGGCAGTACTTC; cdr3_aa: CSAGSTSWGQYF
d_call: NA; v_call: TRBV28; j_call: TRBJ1-1; cdr3_length: 14; clone_size: NA; cdr3_nt: TGTGCCAGCAGCCCTTTTAGCGGGAACACTGAAGCTTCCTTT; cdr3_aa: CASSPFSGNTEASF
d_call: NA; v_call: TRBV29-1; j_call: TRBJ2-3; cdr3_length: 14; clone_size: NA; cdr3_nt: TGCAGCGTTGAGCAGAGTTGGGGCACAGATACGCAGTATTTT; cdr3_aa: CSVEQSWGTDTQYF
d_call: TRBD1; v_call: TRBV20-1; j_call: TRBJ1-1; cdr3_length: 14; clone_size: many; cdr3_nt: TGCAGTGCTAGAAGCCCAGGGGGAAACACTGAAGCTTTCTTT; cdr3_aa: CSARSPGGNTEAFF
d_call: TRBD1; v_call: TRBV3-1; j_call: TRBJ2-1; cdr3_length: 14; clone_size: NA; cdr3_nt: TGTGCCAGCAGCCTAAGGGACAGGGGGGGTGAGCAGTTCTTC; cdr3_aa: CASSLRDRGGEQFF
d_call: NA; v_call: TRBV5-4; j_call: TRBJ1-2; cdr3_length: 13; clone_size: NA; cdr3_nt: TGTGCCAGCAGCTTGGGGGGGCGCGGAGGCTACACCTTC; cdr3_aa: CASSLGGRGGYTF
d_call: TRBD2; v_call: TRBV7-3; j_call: TRBJ2-1; cdr3_length: 17; clone_size: few; cdr3_nt: TGTGCCAGCAGCTTAGGCACTAGCGGGCGGTGGCGTCATGAGCAGTTCTTC; cdr3_aa: CASSLGTSGRWRHEQFF
d_call: NA; v_call: TRBV2; j_call: TRBJ1-2; cdr3_length: 15; clone_size: NA; cdr3_nt: TGTGCCAGCAGTGAACAAGGGAACAGGGTGCGGGGCTACACCTTC; cdr3_aa: CASSEQGNRVRGYTF
d_call: NA; v_call: TRBV28; j_call: TRBJ1-2; cdr3_length: 12; clone_size: NA; cdr3_nt: TGTGCCAGCAGTTCGAGCCGCTATGGCTACACCTTC; cdr3_aa: CASSSSRYGYTF
d_call: NA; v_call: TRBV4-1; j_call: TRBJ1-5; cdr3_length: 15; clone_size: NA; cdr3_nt: TGCGCCAGCAGCTGGAAGGACACTTCTGTTCAGCCCCAGCATTTT; cdr3_aa: CASSWKDTSVQPQHF
d_call: TRBD2; v_call: TRBV12-3/TRBV12-4; j_call: TRBJ2-3; cdr3_length: 15; clone_size: NA; cdr3_nt: TGTGCCAGCACAAATAGCGGGAAAGGGGTAGATACGCAGTATTTT; cdr3_aa: CASTNSGKGVDTQYF
d_call: NA; v_call: TRBV4-1; j_call: TRBJ1-2; cdr3_length: 14; clone_size: few; cdr3_nt: TGCGCCAGCAGCCAAGACAGGGTTCCCTATGGCTACACCTTC; cdr3_aa: CASSQDRVPYGYTF
d_call: NA; v_call: TRBV15; j_call: TRBJ2-3; cdr3_length: 15; clone_size: NA; cdr3_nt: TGTGCCACCAGCCGGGTTTTGGGGGACACAGATACGCAGTATTTT; cdr3_aa: CATSRVLGDTDTQYF
d_call: TRBD2; v_call: TRBV20-1; j_call: TRBJ2-2; cdr3_length: 13; clone_size: few; cdr3_nt: TGCAGAGCCGGGACTACCCACACCGGGGAGCTGTTTTTT; cdr3_aa: CRAGTTHTGELFF
d_call: TRBD1; v_call: TRBV12-3/TRBV12-4; j_call: TRBJ2-7; cdr3_length: 15; clone_size: NA; cdr3_nt: TGTGCCAGCAGTCCAGGGGGACAGGGGATGTACGAGCAGTACTTC; cdr3_aa: CASSPGGQGMYEQYF
d_call: TRBD1; v_call: TRBV28; j_call: TRBJ1-2; cdr3_length: 15; clone_size: NA; cdr3_nt: TGTGCCAGCAGTGAAACCGGGACAGGGAACTATGGCTACACCTTC; cdr3_aa: CASSETGTGNYGYTF
d_call: NA; v_call: TRBV20-1; j_call: TRBJ2-2; cdr3_length: 15; clone_size: few; cdr3_nt: TGCAGTGCCACCAAGCGGGCTCAGAACACCGGGGAGCTGTTTTTT; cdr3_aa: CSATKRAQNTGELFF
d_call: NA; v_call: TRBV20-1; j_call: TRBJ2-7; cdr3_length: 13; clone_size: NA; cdr3_nt: TGCAGTGCTAGAAAGACTAGCTCCTACGAGCAGTACTTC; cdr3_aa: CSARKTSSYEQYF
d_call: NA; v_call: TRBV28; j_call: TRBJ1-2; cdr3_length: 17; clone_size: NA; cdr3_nt: TGTGCCAGCAGTTTACCCGTAGGAGGGGGAGCTAACTATGGCTACACCTTC; cdr3_aa: CASSLPVGGGANYGYTF
d_call: NA; v_call: TRBV4-2; j_call: TRBJ2-3; cdr3_length: 15; clone_size: many; cdr3_nt: TGTGCCAGCAGCCCCGACAGTCCCGCCCGGGATACGCAGTATTTT; cdr3_aa: CASSPDSPARDTQYF
d_call: TRBD2; v_call: TRBV20-1; j_call: TRBJ2-1; cdr3_length: 17; clone_size: NA; cdr3_nt: TGCAGTGCTACCGGGACTAGCGGGTGGAGCTCCTACAATGAGCAGTTCTTC; cdr3_aa: CSATGTSGWSSYNEQFF